This paragraph reports one T cell receptor beta chain. Its antigen remains unknown. The data were obtained in a study of OX40 agonist ivuxolimab in advanced cancers. Looking at the study overall: Partial responses were seen in three patients, one with hepatocellular carcinoma and two with cutaneous melanoma. Overall study results and limits: Patients with a partial response at 0.1-3.0 mg/kg had among the lowest clonal expansion.

The CDR3 contains 15 residues. Per the germline V gene, CDR1 is SGHAT and CDR2 is FQNNGV. V lost 2 bases to trimming and J lost 4 bases; unmatched junction nucleotides: 6. Some clones are missing from TCRdb's copy, which holds only in-frame ones; the method was immunoSEQ multiplex PCR. The sample consists of over 30,000 clones, roughly four fifths of them appearing once. Patients were ruled out by autoimmune disease history or systemic immunosuppression. The gene calls are TRBV11-2 and TRBJ2-5, with 8 nucleotides matching TRBD1. The sequencing here drew on CD4+ or CD8+ T cells sorted from blood, taken in a trial of the OX40 agonist ivuxolimab. The source of this sequence is an adult with an advanced solid tumor such as melanoma, head and neck, liver or kidney cancer. CDR3 sequence reads: CASSLTQGARETQYF. CDR3 coding DNA: TGTGCCAGCAGCTTAACCCAGGGGGCGAGAGAGACCCAGTACTTC.